These 18 T cell receptor beta chains were all obtained from the same sample, sequenced in a study of cytotoxic CD8 clonotypes in ibrutinib-treated CLL. Using immunoSEQ multiplex PCR, the repertoire was profiled, and TCRdb retains in-frame clones only, with some absent. The sample shows 300,000 to 400,000 clones, roughly 70% of them seen only once. The specimen comprised PBMCs, sampled after 36 months of ibrutinib treatment. These receptors were taken from a human donor with chronic lymphocytic leukemia.

This clone has a single count. The genes are TRBV5-4 and TRBJ2-7, with a possible D match to TRBD2 (5 bases). V was clipped by 0 bases and J by 7 bases, with 5 bases between them. Germline V gene sequence: CDR1 SGHNT, CDR2 YYREEE (reference sequence). The CDR3 loop spans 11 amino acids. CDR3 DNA sequence: TGTGCCAGCAGCTTGGGAGGGGAGCAGTACTTC. It is translated as CASSLGGEQYF.

This chain uses TRBV10-3 with TRBJ2-3; 8 bases are a match to TRBD2. This CDR3 has 15 amino acids. CDR1 and CDR2 from the germline V gene are ENHRY and SYGVKD. Trimming took 5 bases from V and 0 from J; bases not matched to a gene: 4. The CDR3 reads CAISYGGVSTDTQYF. The DNA of the CDR3 is TGTGCCATCAGTTACGGGGGGGTAAGCACAGATACGCAGTATTTT.

The V call is TRBV5-1, the J call TRBJ2-2; 8 nucleotides match TRBD1. CDR3 length equals 15 residues. From germline, CDR1 is SGHRS and CDR2 YFSETQ. The junction had 3 bases not matched to a gene; V was cut back by 2 bases and J by 3 bases. The CDR3 region has the DNA TGCGCCAGCAGCTTTGCGGACAGGGACACCGGGGAGCTGTTTTTT. Its translation: CASSFADRDTGELFF. The full variable domain, completed using reference TRBV5-1 and TRBJ2-2, is KAGVTQTPRYLIKTRGQQVTLSCSPISGHRSVSWYQQTPGQGLQFLFEYFSETQRNKGNFPGRFSGRQFSNSRSEMNVSTLELGDSALYLCASSFADRDTGELFFGEGSRLTVL.

The rearrangement links TRBV25-1 to TRBJ2-7, with TRBD1 matching 11 bases. CDR1 is MGHDK, CDR2 SYGVNS, per germline. V shed 5 bases, J shed 4 bases, and the junction held 10 bases outside the gene matches. This CDR3 has 16 residues. DNA of the CDR3: TGTGCCAGCAGTATCCAAACAGGACAGGGGGCGTACGAGCAGTACTTC. Its protein product is CASSIQTGQGAYEQYF.

This clone has more than one count but fewer than ten. The CDR3 is CASSPWTQSYEQYF. The CDR3 region has the DNA TGTGCCAGCAGCCCCTGGACGCAATCCTACGAGCAGTACTTC. The V and J genes are TRBV7-8 and TRBJ2-7; D gene ambiguous. Germline V gene data show CDR1 as SGHVS and CDR2 as FQNEAQ. This CDR3 spans 14 amino acids. Trimming stripped 5 bases from V and 1 base from J, with 12 bases between.

This clone was seen more than once but under ten times. The V call is TRBV28, the J call TRBJ2-6; 7 bases fit TRBD1. From germline, CDR1 is MDHEN and CDR2 SYDVKM. This CDR3 contains 18 residues. V trimming: 1 base; J trimming: 0 bases; junction bases outside the gene matches: 6. The CDR3 region has the DNA TGTGCCAGCAGTTTATCCGGGACAGCACTCTCTGGGGCCAACGTCCTGACTTTC. This sequence encodes CASSLSGTALSGANVLTF.

Only a few counts were recorded for this clone. The chain is built from TRBV4-1 and TRBJ1-4; 11 nucleotides match TRBD1. The CDR3 runs to 17 residues. Unmatched junction bases numbered 13, after V lost 2 bases and J lost 11 bases. The germline V gene has CDR1 MGHRA and CDR2 YSYEKL. As DNA, the CDR3 is TGCGCCAGCAGCCAACTGTGGGCGGACAGGGGGCACGGGAAACTGTTTTTT. Translated: CASSQLWADRGHGKLFF.

V and J are TRBV4-1 and TRBJ2-7; 8 bases fit TRBD1. Trimming cost V 4 bases and J 2 bases; bases outside gene matches: 7. There are 15 residues in the CDR3. Germline CDR1 and CDR2: MGHRA and YSYEKL. CDR3 in DNA: TGCGCCAGCAGCCTTCGCACAGGGGGTCCCTACGAGCAGTACTTC. It encodes CASSLRTGGPYEQYF.

The rearrangement links TRBV6-1 to TRBJ1-3; no clear D gene. Trimming left V 4 bases short and J 4 bases short, with 14 bases between. Germline lookup yields CDR1 MNHNS and CDR2 SASEGT. CDR3 size: 15 residues. The CDR3 DNA sequence: TGTGCCAGCAGTGTTGGCGGAAACATCGGAAACACCATATATTTT. This sequence encodes CASSVGGNIGNTIYF.

The J gene is TRBJ1-2, the V gene TRBV15; no definite D call. The CDR3 spans 14 residues. Germline lookup yields CDR1 LNHNV and CDR2 YYDKDF (reference sequence). Trimming pared 1 base from V and 4 bases from J, leaving 10 bases between. CDR3 sequence: CATSRADIGYGYTF. CDR3 DNA sequence: TGTGCCACCAGCAGAGCGGATATCGGCTATGGCTACACCTTC.

This clone showed up just a few times. At one end the junction does not follow the germline gene, possibly because of a read error. This sequence joins TRBV10-2 and TRBJ1-5; D remains ambiguous. This CDR3 comprises 16 residues. The V gene's germline CDR1 is WSHSY and CDR2 SAAADI. CDR3 DNA: TGCGCCAGCAGTAAGTCGGCCCCATTGGGCAATCAGCCCCAGCATTTT. This gives the protein CASSKSAPLGNQPQHF.

The chain joins TRBV5-6 to TRBJ2-5; D call uncertain. The CDR3 totals 14 residues. With 4 bases removed from V and 5 bases from J, the gap between germline ends came to 15 bases. Germline CDR1 and CDR2: SGHDT and YYEEEE. The CDR3 coding sequence is TGTGCCAGCAGCCCGCCCTGGTCCGGGGAGACCCAGTACTTC. As protein: CASSPPWSGETQYF.

The rearrangement joins TRBV6-5 to TRBJ2-7; D unclear. The CDR3 is 14 amino acids. From germline, CDR1 is MNHEY and CDR2 SVGAGI. V lost 2 bases to trimming and J lost 7 bases, with 15 bases between them. CDR3 sequence reads: CASSYLSQFGEQYF. Written as DNA, the CDR3 is TGTGCCAGCAGTTACCTGTCCCAATTCGGGGAGCAGTACTTC.

The chain combines TRBV18 with TRBJ2-4; D remains ambiguous. The CDR3 loop spans 13 amino acids. The germline V gene has CDR1 KGHSH and CDR2 LQKENI. Trimming removed 3 bases from V and 7 bases from J, with 10 bases in between. The CDR3: CASSPTPENIQYF. CDR3 nucleotides: TGTGCCAGCTCACCGACCCCTGAGAACATTCAGTACTTC. Looking up the rest from reference TRBV18 and TRBJ2-4 gives the full variable domain: NAGVMQNPRHLVRRRGQEARLRCSPMKGHSHVYWYRQLPEEGLKFMVYLQKENIIDESGMPKERFSAEFPKEGPSILRIQQVVRGDSAAYFCASSPTPENIQYFGAGTRLSVL.

This rearrangement joins TRBV11-1 to TRBJ2-1; the D gene is possibly TRBD1 (5 bases). The CDR3 is made up of 12 amino acids. From germline, CDR1 is SGHAT and CDR2 FQDESV (reference sequence). V lost 2 bases and J lost 8, with 7 bases in between. CDR3 bases: TGTGCCAGCAGCTTAAGGGGCCATGAGCAGTTCTTC. The encoded protein is CASSLRGHEQFF.

The chain has TRBV19 and TRBJ1-2; D not certain. CDR1 is LNHDA, CDR2 SQIVND, per germline (reference sequence). V shed 0 bases and J shed 2 bases, with 16 bases lying between them. This CDR3 is built from 17 residues. The CDR3 sequence is CASSIDRVGRPNYGYTF. The CDR3 DNA reads TGTGCCAGTAGTATAGATCGCGTCGGGAGACCCAACTATGGCTACACCTTC.

The chain links TRBV6-5 to TRBJ2-7, with D perhaps matching TRBD2 (6 bases). V lost 4 bases and J 8 bases, leaving 18 bases between the germline ends. The CDR3 is 14 amino acids. From germline, CDR1 is MNHEY and CDR2 SVGAGI. The CDR3 protein is CASSWASVIGKQYF. CDR3 nucleotide sequence: TGTGCCAGCAGTTGGGCTAGCGTAATCGGAAAGCAGTACTTC.

This clone occurred a few times. This sequence joins TRBV2 and TRBJ2-1; D is unclear. Trimming removed 4 bases at V and 3 bases at J, with 7 bases between. Germline V CDR1 and CDR2: SNHLY, FYNNEI. This CDR3 has 13 residues. CDR3 sequence (DNA): TGTGCCAGCAGTGTCGGCCTCTACAATGAGCAGTTCTTC. Its translation is CASSVGLYNEQFF.